Shown below are 3 T cell receptor beta chains from a single sample sequenced in a study of T cell responses to AZD1222 COVID-19 vaccine. Sequencing used immunoSEQ multiplex PCR; TCRdb keeps in-frame clones, though not all of them. The data show 150,000 to 200,000 clones, 85% to 95% seen once. The material sequenced was peripheral blood, taken on day 0 of AZD1222 vaccination. The receptor set was obtained from an adult in good health.

The gene calls are TRBV19 and TRBJ1-5; D is undetermined. Trimming took off 1 base at V and 6 bases at J, with 13 bases between the two ends. The CDR3 spans 15 residues. The germline V gene has CDR1 LNHDA and CDR2 SQIVND (reference sequence). CDR3 protein: CASSIAQTPGQPQHF. The CDR3 DNA reads TGTGCCAGTAGTATAGCGCAGACCCCCGGTCAGCCCCAGCATTTT.

For the CDR3, the DNA is TGTGCCAGCAGTGAATTCATTAGCGAGATGGCCGGGGAGCTGTTTTTT. Encoded protein: CASSEFISEMAGELFF. The chain joins TRBV25-1 to TRBJ2-2, with D maybe TRBD2 (5 bases). The V gene lost 1 base and the J gene lost 6 bases, with 15 bases spanning the gap. In germline, CDR1 is MGHDK, CDR2 SYGVNS. The CDR3 covers 16 residues.

The gene calls are TRBV6-5 and TRBJ2-2; 7 bases map to TRBD2. Losses at the gene ends were 7 bases for V and 4 bases for J; bases not matched to a gene: 6. The germline CDR1 and CDR2 sequences are MNHEY and SVGAGI. This CDR3 has 14 amino acids. CDR3 in amino acids: CASIIGRGTGELFF. CDR3 sequence (DNA): TGTGCCAGCATAATAGGGAGGGGCACCGGGGAGCTGTTTTTT.